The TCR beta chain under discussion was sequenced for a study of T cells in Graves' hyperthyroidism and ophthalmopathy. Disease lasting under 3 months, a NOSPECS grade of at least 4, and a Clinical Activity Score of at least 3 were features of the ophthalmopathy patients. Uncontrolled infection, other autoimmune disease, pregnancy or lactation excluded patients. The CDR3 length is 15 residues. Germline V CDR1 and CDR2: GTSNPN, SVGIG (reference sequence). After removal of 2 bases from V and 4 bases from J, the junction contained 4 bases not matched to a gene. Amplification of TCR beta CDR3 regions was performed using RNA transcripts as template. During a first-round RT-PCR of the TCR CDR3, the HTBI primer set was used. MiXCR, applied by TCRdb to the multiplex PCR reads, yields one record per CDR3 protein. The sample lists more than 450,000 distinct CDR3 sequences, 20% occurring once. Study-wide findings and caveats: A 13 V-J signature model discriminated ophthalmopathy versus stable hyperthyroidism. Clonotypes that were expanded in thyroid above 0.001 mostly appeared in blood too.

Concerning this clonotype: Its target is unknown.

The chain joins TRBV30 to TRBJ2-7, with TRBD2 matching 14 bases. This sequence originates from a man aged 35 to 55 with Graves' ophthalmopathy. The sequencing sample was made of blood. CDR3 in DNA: TGTGCCTGGAGTCGACTAGCGGGGGGGTTATACGAGCAGTACTTC. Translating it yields CAWSRLAGGLYEQYF.